A selection of T cell receptor beta chains follows, all from one sample in a study of cytomegalovirus exposure and HLA in healthy donors. Produced via immunoSEQ multiplex PCR; TCRdb's table is partial and in-frame only. The listing records approximately 60,000 clones. The sample consisted of PBMCs. The receptors were sampled from a man aged 25 to 40 in good health and CMV-seropositive. CDR3s include the opening cysteine and the closing phenylalanine or tryptophan. A D gene is named only where the DNA matches it firmly.

D gene	V gene	J gene	CDR3 DNA	CDR3 protein
.	TRBV11-2	TRBJ2-7	TGTGCCAGCAGCCGCTCCGGTACAGAGCCCGCCTACGAGCAGTACTTC	CASSRSGTEPAYEQYF
.	TRBV11-3	TRBJ1-2	TGTGCCAGCAGCGCAGACAGGCGGCGGAGCTATGGCTACACCTTC	CASSADRRRSYGYTF
.	TRBV27	TRBJ2-7	TGTGCCAGCAGAGCCTGGACTACCAACAACTCCTACGAGCAGTACTTC	CASRAWTTNNSYEQYF
.	TRBV7-2	TRBJ2-2	TGTGCCAGCAGCTTAGAATGGTCAGCCGGGGAGCTGTTTTTT	CASSLEWSAGELFF
.	TRBV7-2	TRBJ1-1	TGTGCCAGCAGCCCTCAATCAGGGTCCCCCAACACTGAAGCTTTCTTT	CASSPQSGSPNTEAFF
.	TRBV4-1	TRBJ1-2	TGCGCCAGCAGCCCCCGCCCGCGGGAGCCTAACTATGGCTACACCTTC	CASSPRPREPNYGYTF
.	TRBV7-9	TRBJ2-1	TGTGCCAGCAGCTTTACGGTGTTCAATGAGCAGTTCTTC	CASSFTVFNEQFF
TRBD1	TRBV30	TRBJ2-7	TGTGCCTTGGACAGGTTTGCCTACGAGCAGTACTTC	CALDRFAYEQYF
.	TRBV10-3	TRBJ1-1	TGTGCCATCGCCCCCGGGACAAGTATGAACACTGAAGCTTTCTTT	CAIAPGTSMNTEAFF
.	TRBV5-1	TRBJ2-5	TGCGCCAGCAGCGCCGGGACACACCAAGAGACCCAGTACTTC	CASSAGTHQETQYF
.	TRBV5-5	TRBJ2-7	TGTGCCAGCAGCTTGTCGGGGGAGGCCTACGAGCAGTACTTC	CASSLSGEAYEQYF
.	TRBV5-1	TRBJ2-4	TGCGCCAGCAGCTCAGACAGGAGAAACATTCAGTACTTC	CASSSDRRNIQYF
.	TRBV10-3	TRBJ2-1	TGTGCCATCAACTCGGAGGATAGCTCCTACAATGAGCAGTTCTTC	CAINSEDSSYNEQFF
TRBD2	TRBV30	TRBJ2-7	TGTGCCTGGAGTACGAGCGGGGAGTCCTACGAGCAGTACTTC	CAWSTSGESYEQYF
.	TRBV11-2	TRBJ1-2	TGTGCCAGCAGCTTAGAAGCCGGAGGCAATGGCTACACCTTC	CASSLEAGGNGYTF
TRBD1	TRBV5-1	TRBJ1-4	TGCGCCAGCAGCTGGGGGACAGGGGACCCAACTAATGAAAAACTGTTTTTT	CASSWGTGDPTNEKLFF
.	TRBV10-3	TRBJ2-1	TGTGCCATCCGCGCGGGATCGGGCAATGAGCAGTTCTTC	CAIRAGSGNEQFF
.	TRBV30	TRBJ2-2	TGTGCCTGGAGTGAAGGTGTCCGTCGGGTAAGTTCGAACACCGGGGAGCTGTTTTTT	CAWSEGVRRVSSNTGELFF
.	TRBV5-4	TRBJ2-5	TGTGCCAGCAGGTCTAGGGGCCAAGAGACCCAGTACTTC	CASRSRGQETQYF
TRBD1	TRBV4-1	TRBJ1-2	TGCGCCAGCAGCCAAGACAGGGGGCCCTATGGCTACACCTTC	CASSQDRGPYGYTF
TRBD1	TRBV4-2	TRBJ2-2	TGTGCCAGCAGCGAGGGACAGGGGGCTCTCGGGGAGCTGTTTTTT	CASSEGQGALGELFF
.	TRBV2	TRBJ2-7	TGTGCCACCAAGAGGGCAGCAAACTACGAGCAGTACTTC	CATKRAANYEQYF
TRBD1	TRBV4-1	TRBJ2-7	TGCGCCAGCAGCCAGGAGACAGGGCGAGAGCAGTACTTC	CASSQETGREQYF
TRBD1	TRBV15	TRBJ2-1	TGTGCCACCAGCAGCATACAGGGGGCCAATGAGCAGTTCTTC	CATSSIQGANEQFF
.	TRBV6-1	TRBJ1-1	TGTGCCAGCAGACTAGGACCGGGAGAAGCTTTCTTT	CASRLGPGEAFF
.	TRBV6-5	TRBJ1-2	TGTGCCAGCAGCCTGGACTACTTAGGCTACGGCTACACCTTC	CASSLDYLGYGYTF
TRBD1	TRBV11-3	TRBJ2-7	TGTGCCAGCAGCCTCGGGACAGGGGCGGGGTACGAGCAGTACTTC	CASSLGTGAGYEQYF
.	TRBV2	TRBJ2-7	TGTGCCAGCAGTGAATACAACGCCTACGAGCAGTACTTC	CASSEYNAYEQYF
.	TRBV29-1	TRBJ1-3	TGCAGCGTTGCGGCACAGGGCTCTGGAAACACCATATATTTT	CSVAAQGSGNTIYF
.	TRBV25-1	TRBJ1-5	TGTGCCAGCAGTCCCCCGGGGGATCAGCCCCAGCATTTT	CASSPPGDQPQHF
.	TRBV5-4	TRBJ1-2	TGTGCCAGCAGCTTTGAGGACTATGGCTACACCTTC	CASSFEDYGYTF
.	TRBV29-1	TRBJ2-7	TGCAGCGTTGCAGGGGACATCCTTAGCTCCTACGAGCAGTACTTC	CSVAGDILSSYEQYF
TRBD2	TRBV9	TRBJ2-2	TGTGCCAGCAGCGCGACTAGCGGCTTGAACACCGGGGAGCTGTTTTTT	CASSATSGLNTGELFF
.	TRBV7-7	TRBJ1-3	TGTGCTAGCAGCTCTTCTCCTGGAAACACCATATATTTT	CASSSSPGNTIYF
TRBD2	TRBV2	TRBJ2-7	TGTGCCAGCAGTGGGCGAGGGAGGGGCTACGAGCAGTACTTC	CASSGRGRGYEQYF
.	TRBV4-2	TRBJ2-2	TGTGCCAGCAGCCAAGAGGTCAGATCCACCGGGGAGCTGTTTTTT	CASSQEVRSTGELFF
.	TRBV2	TRBJ2-7	TGTGCCAGCAGTGAAGCGAAGGGGGGGTACGGTCTAACCTACGAGCAGTACTTC	CASSEAKGGYGLTYEQYF